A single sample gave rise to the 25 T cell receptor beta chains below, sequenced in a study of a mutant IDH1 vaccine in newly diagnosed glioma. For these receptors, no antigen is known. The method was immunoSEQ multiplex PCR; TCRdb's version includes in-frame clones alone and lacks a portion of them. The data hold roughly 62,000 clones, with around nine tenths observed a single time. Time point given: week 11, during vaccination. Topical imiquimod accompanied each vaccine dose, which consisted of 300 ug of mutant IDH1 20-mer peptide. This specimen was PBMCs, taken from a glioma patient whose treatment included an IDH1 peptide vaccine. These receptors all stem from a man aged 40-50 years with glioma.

The CDR3 region is CASSQPGLAGGHRGTQYF. The CDR3, as DNA: TGTGCCAGCAGCCAGCCGGGACTAGCGGGGGGACACCGGGGGACCCAGTACTTC. This rearrangement joins TRBV4-2 to TRBJ2-5, with TRBD2 matching over 15 bases. This CDR3 contains 18 residues. CDR1 is LGHNA, CDR2 YNFKEQ, per germline. V was clipped by 3 bases and J by 7 bases; unmatched bases: 12.

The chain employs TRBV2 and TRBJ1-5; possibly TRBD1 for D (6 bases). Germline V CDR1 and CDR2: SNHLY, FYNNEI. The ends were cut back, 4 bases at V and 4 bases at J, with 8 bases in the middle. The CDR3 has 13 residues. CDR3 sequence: CASSAQGNQPQHF. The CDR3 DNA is TGTGCCAGCAGTGCACAGGGAAATCAGCCCCAGCATTTT. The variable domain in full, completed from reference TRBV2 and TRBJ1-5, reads EPEVTQTPSHQVTQMGQEVILRCVPISNHLYFYWYRQILGQKVEFLVSFYNNEISEKSEIFDDQFSVERPDGSNFTLKIRSTKLEDSAMYFCASSAQGNQPQHFGDGTRLSIL.

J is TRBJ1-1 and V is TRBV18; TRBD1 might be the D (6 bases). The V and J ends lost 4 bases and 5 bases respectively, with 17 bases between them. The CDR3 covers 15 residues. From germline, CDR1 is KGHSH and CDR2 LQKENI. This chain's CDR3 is CASSLRQADRTEAFF. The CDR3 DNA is TGTGCCAGCTCACTACGACAGGCGGACCGAACTGAAGCTTTCTTT.

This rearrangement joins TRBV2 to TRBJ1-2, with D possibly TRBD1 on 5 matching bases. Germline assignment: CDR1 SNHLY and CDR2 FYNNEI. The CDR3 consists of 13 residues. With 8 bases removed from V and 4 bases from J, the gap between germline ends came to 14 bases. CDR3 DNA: TGTGCCAGCGTTGCGACAGCGAGCTATGGCTACACCTTC. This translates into CASVATASYGYTF.

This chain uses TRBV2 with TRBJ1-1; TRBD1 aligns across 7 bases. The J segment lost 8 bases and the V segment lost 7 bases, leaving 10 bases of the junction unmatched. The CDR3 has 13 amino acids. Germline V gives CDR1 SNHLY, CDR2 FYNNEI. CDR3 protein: CASKGQGVMEAFF. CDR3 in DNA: TGTGCCAGCAAGGGGCAGGGGGTTATGGAAGCTTTCTTT.

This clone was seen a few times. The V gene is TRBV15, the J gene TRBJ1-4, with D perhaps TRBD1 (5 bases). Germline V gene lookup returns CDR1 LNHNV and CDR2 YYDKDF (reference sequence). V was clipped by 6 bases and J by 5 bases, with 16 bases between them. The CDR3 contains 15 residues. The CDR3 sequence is CATRSQGATNEKLFF. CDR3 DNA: TGTGCCACCAGGTCGCAAGGGGCCACGAATGAAAAACTGTTTTTT.

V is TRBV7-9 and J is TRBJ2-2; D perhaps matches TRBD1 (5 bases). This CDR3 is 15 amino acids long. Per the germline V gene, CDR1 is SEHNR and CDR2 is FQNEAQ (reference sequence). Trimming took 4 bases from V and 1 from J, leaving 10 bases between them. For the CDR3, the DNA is TGTGCCAGCAGCTCCCCGACAGAGAACACCGGGGAGCTGTTTTTT. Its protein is CASSSPTENTGELFF. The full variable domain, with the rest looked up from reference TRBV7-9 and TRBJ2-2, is DTGVSQNPRHKITKRGQNVTFRCDPISEHNRLYWYRQTLGQGPEFLTYFQNEAQLEKSRLLSDRFSAERPKGSFSTLEIQRTEQGDSAMYLCASSSPTENTGELFFGEGSRLTVL.

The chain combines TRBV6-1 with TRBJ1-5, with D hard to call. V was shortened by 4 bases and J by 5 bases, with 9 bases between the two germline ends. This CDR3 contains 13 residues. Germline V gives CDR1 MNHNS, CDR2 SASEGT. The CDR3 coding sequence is TGTGCCAGCAGTGGGGAAAGCTATCAGCCCCAGCATTTT. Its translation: CASSGESYQPQHF.

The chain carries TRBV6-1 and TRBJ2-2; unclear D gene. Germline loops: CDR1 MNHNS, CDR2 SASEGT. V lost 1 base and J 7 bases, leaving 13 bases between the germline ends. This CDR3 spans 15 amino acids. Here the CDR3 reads CASSEGYYANGELFF. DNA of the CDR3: TGTGCCAGCAGTGAAGGTTACTATGCAAACGGGGAGCTGTTTTTT.

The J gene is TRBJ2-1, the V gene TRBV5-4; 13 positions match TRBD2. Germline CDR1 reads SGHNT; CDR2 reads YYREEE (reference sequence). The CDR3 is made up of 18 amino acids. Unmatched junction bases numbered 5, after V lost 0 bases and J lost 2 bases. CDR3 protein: CASSLAGLAGLAYNEQFF. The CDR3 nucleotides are TGTGCCAGCAGCTTGGCGGGACTAGCGGGGCTTGCCTACAATGAGCAGTTCTTC. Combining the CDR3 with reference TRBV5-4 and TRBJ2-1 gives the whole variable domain ETGVTQSPTHLIKTRGQQVTLRCSSQSGHNTVSWYQQALGQGPQFIFQYYREEENGRGNFPPRFSGLQFPNYSSELNVNALELDDSALYLCASSLAGLAGLAYNEQFFGPGTRLTVL.

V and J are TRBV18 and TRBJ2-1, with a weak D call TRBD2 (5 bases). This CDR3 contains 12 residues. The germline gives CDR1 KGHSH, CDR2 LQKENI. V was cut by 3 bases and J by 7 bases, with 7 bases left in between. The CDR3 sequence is CASSPSGNEQFF. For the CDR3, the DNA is TGTGCCAGCTCACCTTCGGGAAATGAGCAGTTCTTC.

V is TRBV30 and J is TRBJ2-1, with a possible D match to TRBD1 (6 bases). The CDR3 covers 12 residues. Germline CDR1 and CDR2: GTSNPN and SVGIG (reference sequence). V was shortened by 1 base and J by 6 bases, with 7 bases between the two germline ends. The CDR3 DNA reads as TGTGCCTGGAGTGGAGGGGGCAATGAGCAGTTCTTC. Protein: CAWSGGGNEQFF. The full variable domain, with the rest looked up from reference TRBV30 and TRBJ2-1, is SQTIHQWPATLVQPVGSPLSLECTVEGTSNPNLYWYRQAAGRGLQLLFYSVGIGQISSEVPQNLSASRPQDRQFILSSKKLLLSDSGFYLCAWSGGGNEQFFGPGTRLTVL.

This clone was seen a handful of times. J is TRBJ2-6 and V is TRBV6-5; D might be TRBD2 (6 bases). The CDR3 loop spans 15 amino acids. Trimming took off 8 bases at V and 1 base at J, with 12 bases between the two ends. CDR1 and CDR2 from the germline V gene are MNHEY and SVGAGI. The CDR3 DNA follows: TGTGCCAGCTCCACGGGAGAATCTGGGGCCAACGTCCTGACTTTC. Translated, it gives CASSTGESGANVLTF.

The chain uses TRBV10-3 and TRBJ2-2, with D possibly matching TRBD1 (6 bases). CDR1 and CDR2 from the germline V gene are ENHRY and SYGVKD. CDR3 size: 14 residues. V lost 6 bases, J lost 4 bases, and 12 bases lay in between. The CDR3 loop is CAIRGAASTGELFF. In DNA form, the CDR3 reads TGTGCCATCAGGGGGGCGGCGAGCACCGGGGAGCTGTTTTTT.

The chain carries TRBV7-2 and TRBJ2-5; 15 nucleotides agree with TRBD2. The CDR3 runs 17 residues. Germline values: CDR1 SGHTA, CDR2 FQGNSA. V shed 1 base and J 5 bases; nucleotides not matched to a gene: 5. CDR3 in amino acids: CASSLGGLAGGRETQYF. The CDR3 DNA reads TGTGCCAGCAGCTTAGGTGGACTAGCGGGAGGGAGGGAGACCCAGTACTTC.

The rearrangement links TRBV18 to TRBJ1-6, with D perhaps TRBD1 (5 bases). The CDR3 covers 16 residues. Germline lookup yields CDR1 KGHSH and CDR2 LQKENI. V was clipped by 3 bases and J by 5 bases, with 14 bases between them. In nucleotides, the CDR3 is TGTGCCAGCTCACCCAGGACGGGACGAAATAATTCACCCCTCCACTTT. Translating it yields CASSPRTGRNNSPLHF.

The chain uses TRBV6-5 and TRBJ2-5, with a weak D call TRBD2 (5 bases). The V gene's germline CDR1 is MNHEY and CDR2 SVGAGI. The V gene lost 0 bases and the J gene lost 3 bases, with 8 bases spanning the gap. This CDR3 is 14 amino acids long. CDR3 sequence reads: CASSYSMGEETQYF. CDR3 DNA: TGTGCCAGCAGTTACTCGATGGGAGAAGAGACCCAGTACTTC.

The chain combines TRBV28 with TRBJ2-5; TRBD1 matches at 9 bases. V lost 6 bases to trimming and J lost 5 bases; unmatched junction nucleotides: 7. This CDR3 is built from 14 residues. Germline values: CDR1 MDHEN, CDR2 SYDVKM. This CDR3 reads CASRAGTGWETQYF. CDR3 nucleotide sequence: TGTGCCAGCAGAGCCGGGACAGGGTGGGAGACCCAGTACTTC.

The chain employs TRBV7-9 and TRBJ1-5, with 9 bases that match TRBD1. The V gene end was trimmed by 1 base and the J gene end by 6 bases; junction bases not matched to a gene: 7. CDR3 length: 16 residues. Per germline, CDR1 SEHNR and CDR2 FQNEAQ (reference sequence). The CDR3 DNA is TGTGCCAGCAGCTTAGGAGGGGGACAGGGTAGTCAGCCCCAGCATTTT. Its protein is CASSLGGGQGSQPQHF.

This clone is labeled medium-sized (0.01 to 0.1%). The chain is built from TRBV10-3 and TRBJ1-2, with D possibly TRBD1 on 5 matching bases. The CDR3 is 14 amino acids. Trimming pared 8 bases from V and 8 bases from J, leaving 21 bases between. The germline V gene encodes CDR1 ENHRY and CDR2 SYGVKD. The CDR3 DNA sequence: TGTGCCATCGGGGAAAGTACCGGGGCGGGAGGCTACACCTTC. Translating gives CAIGESTGAGGYTF.

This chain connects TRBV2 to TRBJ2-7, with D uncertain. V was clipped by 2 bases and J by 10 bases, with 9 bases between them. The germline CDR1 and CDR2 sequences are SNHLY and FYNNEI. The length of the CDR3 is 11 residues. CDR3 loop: CASSETADQYV. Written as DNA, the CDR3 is TGTGCCAGCAGTGAAACGGCAGACCAGTACGTC.

In DNA, the CDR3 is TGTGCCAGCAGCTCAACGACAGGGGGAAGTCGAGAGACCCAGTACTTC. Translation: CASSSTTGGSRETQYF. The chain employs TRBV7-9 and TRBJ2-5; TRBD1 agrees at 9 bases. Germline V CDR1 and CDR2: SEHNR, FQNEAQ (reference sequence). The CDR3 runs to 16 residues. V dropped 4 bases and J dropped 4; count of bases not matched to a gene: 10.

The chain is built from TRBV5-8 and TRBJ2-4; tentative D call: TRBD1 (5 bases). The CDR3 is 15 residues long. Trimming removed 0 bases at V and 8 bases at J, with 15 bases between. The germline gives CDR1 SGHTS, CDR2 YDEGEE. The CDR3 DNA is TGTGCCAGCAGCTTGGGGGCAGGGATTAGGCACATTCAGTACTTC. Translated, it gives CASSLGAGIRHIQYF.

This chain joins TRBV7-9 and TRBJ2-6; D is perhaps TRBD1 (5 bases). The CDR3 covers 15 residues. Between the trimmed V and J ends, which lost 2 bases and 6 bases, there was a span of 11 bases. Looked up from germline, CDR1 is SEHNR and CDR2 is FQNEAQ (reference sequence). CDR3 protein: CASSLLLGEANVLTF. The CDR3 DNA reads TGTGCCAGCAGCTTACTCTTAGGGGAGGCCAACGTCCTGACTTTC.

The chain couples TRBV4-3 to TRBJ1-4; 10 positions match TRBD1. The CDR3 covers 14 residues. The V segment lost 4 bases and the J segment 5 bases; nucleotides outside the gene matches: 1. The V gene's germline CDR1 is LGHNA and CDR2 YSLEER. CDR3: CASSPDRGNEKLFF. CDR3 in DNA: TGCGCCAGCAGCCCGGACAGGGGGAATGAAAAACTGTTTTTT.